These T cell receptor beta chains were read from a single sample in a study of cytomegalovirus exposure and HLA in healthy donors. Assay used: immunoSEQ multiplex PCR; TCRdb lists only in-frame clones, some missing. The sample contains about 190,000 clones, around 87% of which appear only once. Input material: PBMCs. These receptor sequences come from a man aged 30 to 39 in good health and CMV-seronegative. The CDR3 runs from the conserved cysteine through the conserved F or W. D genes are given only for firm matches. Clone size, where shown, is once, few, many, or a class for clones that have expanded.

few	TRBJ1-2	TRBV28	.	TGTGCCAGCAGAAGGGGCGCGGGAGGCTACACCTTC	CASRRGAGGYTF
once	TRBJ1-1	TRBV11-2	.	TGTGCCAGCAGCTTATTTTCAGGACAGTTTGCTTTCTTT	CASSLFSGQFAFF
once	TRBJ2-1	TRBV2	.	TGTGCCAGCCGGGACTCATCATTTGTGGGATCCTACAATGAGCAGTTCTTC	CASRDSSFVGSYNEQFF
.	TRBJ1-5	TRBV12-2	.	TGTGCAAGTCGCTTAGCGATTAGGACAGGGCCTTATAGCAATCAGCCCCAGCATTTT	CASRLAIRTGPYSNQPQHF
.	TRBJ2-5	TRBV4-1	.	TGCGCCAGCAGCCGGCTCCCCAGGGAGACCCAGTACTTC	CASSRLPRETQYF
.	TRBJ1-2	TRBV20-1	TRBD1	TGCAGTGCTAGGGAGGGACAGGGCTACACCTTC	CSAREGQGYTF
once	TRBJ1-1	TRBV6-1	TRBD1	TGTGCCAGCCGATTCCCGGGACAGGGAAACACTGAAGCTTTCTTT	CASRFPGQGNTEAFF
.	TRBJ1-5	TRBV18	.	TGTGCCAGCTCACGAGTCCAAAGCAATCAGCCCCAGCATTTT	CASSRVQSNQPQHF
once	TRBJ2-7	TRBV29-1	TRBD1	TGCAGCGTCCTAGAGAGACAGGGGTACGAGCAGTACTTC	CSVLERQGYEQYF
once	TRBJ2-3	TRBV6-5	.	TGTGCCAGCAGTTACCTCTCTTTGGCGGTGGATACGCAGTATTTT	CASSYLSLAVDTQYF
.	TRBJ2-3	TRBV5-4	.	TGTGCCAGCAGCCCACGACAGGGCACAGATACGCAGTATTTT	CASSPRQGTDTQYF
.	TRBJ2-3	TRBV4-2	TRBD1	TGTGCCAGCAGCCGAGGGGGCCTCATTACGCAGTATTTT	CASSRGGLITQYF
.	TRBJ2-6	TRBV28	.	TGTGCCAGCACCATAACCGGTGGAGATGGGGCCAACGGCCTGACTTTC	CASTITGGDGANGLTF
.	TRBJ2-7	TRBV5-1	.	TGCGCCAGCAGCTGGGGACATCGTGAGCAGTACTTC	CASSWGHREQYF
.	TRBJ1-1	TRBV14	.	TGTGCCAGCAGCCAAGATTGGGCGGAAGCTTTCTTT	CASSQDWAEAFF
.	TRBJ2-7	TRBV4-2	TRBD2	TGTGCCAGCAGTCGACCGACTAGCGGGGGAAACTACGAGCAGTACTTC	CASSRPTSGGNYEQYF
.	TRBJ2-7	TRBV2	TRBD1	TGTGCCAGCAGTGAGCCCGGCCAGGGGGCATCCTACGAGCAGTACTTC	CASSEPGQGASYEQYF
.	TRBJ2-7	TRBV5-5	.	TGTGCCAGCAGATACGGACAGGGAGGGTACGAGCAGTACTTC	CASRYGQGGYEQYF
.	TRBJ2-7	TRBV7-9	.	TGTGCCAGCAGCTTATTTCCAGAGGTCCTCGAGCAGTACTTC	CASSLFPEVLEQYF
.	TRBJ2-7	TRBV7-2	TRBD2	TGTGCCAGCAGCTTAGAAGCGGGAGGCCCCTTCTCCTACGAGCAGTACTTC	CASSLEAGGPFSYEQYF
once	TRBJ2-7	TRBV5-4	.	TGTGCCAGCAGCTCGCCCAGGGGAACTAGGGAGCAGTACTTC	CASSSPRGTREQYF
.	TRBJ1-2	TRBV19	.	TGTGCCAGTAGTATAACCCTATATGACAACCTGGGCTACACCTTC	CASSITLYDNLGYTF
.	TRBJ2-7	TRBV11-2	.	TGTGCCAGCAGCGATCTTCGGGGGTCCTACGAGCAGTACTTC	CASSDLRGSYEQYF
.	TRBJ1-2	TRBV7-9	.	TGTGCCAGCAGCTTAGCACAGTCCAGCTATGGCTACACCTTC	CASSLAQSSYGYTF
.	TRBJ1-4	TRBV28	TRBD1	TGTGCCGGGGGGACAGCAACTAATGAAAAACTGTTTTTT	CAGGTATNEKLFF
.	TRBJ2-1	TRBV5-1	TRBD1	TGCGCCAGCAGCTTCTTCCCAGGGGGAGTAGTCTACAATGAGCAGTTCTTC	CASSFFPGGVVYNEQFF
.	TRBJ2-7	TRBV5-8	TRBD1	TGTGCCAGCAGCTTGGTTCGGGACAGGGGGTACGAACAGTACTTC	CASSLVRDRGYEQYF
.	TRBJ2-7	TRBV7-9	TRBD1	TGTGCCAGCAGCTCCCTCGTCTCCACAGGGGGATACGAGCAGTACTTC	CASSSLVSTGGYEQYF
.	TRBJ2-7	TRBV12-5	TRBD1	TGTGCTAGTAGCCGGGACAGAACCTACGAGCAGTACTTC	CASSRDRTYEQYF
.	TRBJ2-7	TRBV9	.	TGTGCCAGCAGCGTAGGATTCACGGGAACGCAGTACTTC	CASSVGFTGTQYF
.	TRBJ2-6	TRBV27	.	TGTGCCAGCAGTTTCCAGTACTCTGGGGCCAACGTCCTGACTTTC	CASSFQYSGANVLTF
once	TRBJ2-1	TRBV5-1	TRBD1	TGCGCCAGCAGCCAACAACAGGGGACCTACAATGAGCAGTTCTTC	CASSQQQGTYNEQFF
.	TRBJ2-1	TRBV5-1	.	TGCGCCAGCACCCGCGGAGAAGGACAAGAGCAGTTCTTC	CASTRGEGQEQFF
.	TRBJ1-2	TRBV29-1	.	TGCAGCGTTCAGAGGAGGGGCCTAGCTAACTATGGCTACACCTTC	CSVQRRGLANYGYTF
.	TRBJ1-4	TRBV29-1	TRBD1	TGCAGCGTTGCCCAGGGGGGCGGAGGAAAACTGTTTTTT	CSVAQGGGGKLFF
once	TRBJ2-3	TRBV28	.	TGTGCCAGCAGAACAATGGGAGGCTCAGATACGCAGTATTTT	CASRTMGGSDTQYF
.	TRBJ2-4	TRBV6-5	.	TGTGCCAGCAGTGCCGGACAGGGAGGGAGGGACATTCAGTACTTC	CASSAGQGGRDIQYF
.	TRBJ1-4	TRBV2	TRBD1	TGTGCCAGCAGGGGACAGGGCGCAACTAATGAAAAACTGTTTTTT	CASRGQGATNEKLFF
.	TRBJ2-1	TRBV4-3	TRBD2	TGCGCCAGCAGCCAAGATGGCAGCGGGGGGGCCTACAATGAGCAGTTCTTC	CASSQDGSGGAYNEQFF
.	TRBJ2-3	TRBV7-2	TRBD2	TGTGCCAGCAGCTTAGGGGGACTATCCACAGATACGCAGTATTTT	CASSLGGLSTDTQYF